The sequence of this T cell receptor (beta chain) was determined in a study of regulatory T cells. The study's findings and limits: In CD3G-deficient patients, conventional CD4+ T cells were enriched for hydrophobic CDR3 residues at positions 6 and 7.

About this clone: The antigen is unknown.

The germline V gene has CDR1 MDHEN and CDR2 SYDVKM. The CDR3 consists of 14 residues. Trimming shortened V by 6 bases and J by 4 bases, and 13 bases separated the two germline ends. Two CD3G-deficient patients had more severe autoimmunity; all had some. Regulatory (CD25-high CD127-low) and conventional (CD25-low CD127-high) CD4+ T cells were sorted separately. The primer mix had 52 TRBV and 13 TRBJ primers. Measured with immunoSEQ multiplex PCR; TCRdb has only the in-frame clones, and not every one. The data contain about 15,000 clones, around 83% of them singletons. The J gene is TRBJ2-1, the V gene TRBV28, with D maybe TRBD2 (6 bases). Specimen: conventional CD4+ T cells sorted from blood. The source of this sequence is a person aged 30-39 years with CD3G deficiency. This CDR3 is CASSFRRGYNEQFF. The CDR3 bases are TGTGCCAGCAGCTTTAGGAGGGGATACAATGAGCAGTTCTTC.